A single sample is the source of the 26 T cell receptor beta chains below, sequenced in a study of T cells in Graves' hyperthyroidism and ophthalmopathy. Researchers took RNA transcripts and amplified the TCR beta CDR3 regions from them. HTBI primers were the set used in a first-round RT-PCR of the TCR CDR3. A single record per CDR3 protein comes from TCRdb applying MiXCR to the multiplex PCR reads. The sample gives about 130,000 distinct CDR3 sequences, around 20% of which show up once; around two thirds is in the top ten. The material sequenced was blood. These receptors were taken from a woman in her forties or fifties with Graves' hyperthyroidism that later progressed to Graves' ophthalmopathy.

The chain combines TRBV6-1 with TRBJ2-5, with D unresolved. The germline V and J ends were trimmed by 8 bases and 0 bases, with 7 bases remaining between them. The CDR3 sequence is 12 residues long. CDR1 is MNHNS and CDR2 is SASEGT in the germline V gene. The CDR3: CASRRYQETQYF. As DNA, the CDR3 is TGTGCCAGCCGTCGATACCAAGAGACCCAGTACTTC.

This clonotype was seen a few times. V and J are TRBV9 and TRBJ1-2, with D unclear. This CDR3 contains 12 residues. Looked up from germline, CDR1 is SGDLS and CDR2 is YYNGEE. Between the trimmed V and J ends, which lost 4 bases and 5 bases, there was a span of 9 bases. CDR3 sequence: CASSLDTYGYTF. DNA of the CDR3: TGTGCCAGCAGCCTAGACACGTATGGCTACACCTTC.

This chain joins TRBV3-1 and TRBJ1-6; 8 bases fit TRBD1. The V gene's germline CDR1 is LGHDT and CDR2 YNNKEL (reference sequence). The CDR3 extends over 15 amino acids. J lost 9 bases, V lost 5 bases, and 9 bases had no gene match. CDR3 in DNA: TGTGCCAGCAGCAGACAGGGGCAGGGGATTTCACCCCTCCACTTT. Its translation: CASSRQGQGISPLHF.

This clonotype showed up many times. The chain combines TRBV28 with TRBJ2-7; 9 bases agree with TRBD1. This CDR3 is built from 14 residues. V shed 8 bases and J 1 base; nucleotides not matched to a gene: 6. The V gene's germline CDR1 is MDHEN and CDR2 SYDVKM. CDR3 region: CASSLGTGSYEQYF. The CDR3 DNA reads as TGTGCCAGCTCTCTCGGGACAGGGTCCTACGAGCAGTACTTC.

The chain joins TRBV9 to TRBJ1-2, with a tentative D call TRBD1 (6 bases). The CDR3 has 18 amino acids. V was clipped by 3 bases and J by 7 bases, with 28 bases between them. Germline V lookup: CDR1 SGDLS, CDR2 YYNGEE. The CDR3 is CASSGPRSGQTRSGGYTF. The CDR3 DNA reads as TGTGCCAGCAGCGGACCGCGCTCCGGACAGACACGATCAGGTGGCTACACCTTC.

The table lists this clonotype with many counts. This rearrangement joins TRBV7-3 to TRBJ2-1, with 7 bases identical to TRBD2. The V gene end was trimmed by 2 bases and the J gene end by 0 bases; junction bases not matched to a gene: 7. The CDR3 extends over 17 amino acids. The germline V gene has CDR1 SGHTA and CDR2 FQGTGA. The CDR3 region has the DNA TGTGCCAGCAGCTTAGAGGGCGGGAGCGCCTCCTACAATGAGCAGTTCTTC. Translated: CASSLEGGSASYNEQFF. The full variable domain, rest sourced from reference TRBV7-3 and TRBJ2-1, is GAGVSQTPSNKVTEKGKYVELRCDPISGHTALYWYRQSLGQGPEFLIYFQGTGAADDSGLPNDRFFAVRPEGSVSTLKIQRTERGDSAVYLCASSLEGGSASYNEQFFGPGTRLTVL.

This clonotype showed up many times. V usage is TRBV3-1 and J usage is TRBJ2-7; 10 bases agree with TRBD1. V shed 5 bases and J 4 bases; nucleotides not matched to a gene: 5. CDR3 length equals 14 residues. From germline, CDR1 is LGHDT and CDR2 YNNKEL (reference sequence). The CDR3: CASSDRGRGYEQYF. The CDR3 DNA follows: TGTGCCAGCAGCGACAGGGGGCGAGGTTACGAGCAGTACTTC.

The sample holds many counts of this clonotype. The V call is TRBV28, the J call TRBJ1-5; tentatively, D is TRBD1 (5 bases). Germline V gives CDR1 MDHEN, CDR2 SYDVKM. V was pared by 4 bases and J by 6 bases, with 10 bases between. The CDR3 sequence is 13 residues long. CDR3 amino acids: CASSSGMSQPQHF. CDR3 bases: TGTGCCAGCAGTTCAGGGATGAGTCAGCCCCAGCATTTT.

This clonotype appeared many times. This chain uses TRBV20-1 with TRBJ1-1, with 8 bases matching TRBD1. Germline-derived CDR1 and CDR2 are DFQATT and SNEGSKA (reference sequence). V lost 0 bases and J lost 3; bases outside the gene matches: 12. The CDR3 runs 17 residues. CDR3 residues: CSARDRIGQGPYTEAFF. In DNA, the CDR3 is TGCAGTGCTAGAGATCGAATAGGACAGGGACCATACACTGAAGCTTTCTTT.

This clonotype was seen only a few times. CDR3: CASSYLGNTEAFF. The CDR3, as DNA: TGTGCCAGCAGTTACCTAGGGAACACTGAAGCTTTCTTT. The V and J genes are TRBV6-5 and TRBJ1-1, with D hard to call. Germline V gives CDR1 MNHEY, CDR2 SVGAGI. V lost 2 bases, J lost 1 base, and 5 bases lay in between. This CDR3 spans 13 amino acids.

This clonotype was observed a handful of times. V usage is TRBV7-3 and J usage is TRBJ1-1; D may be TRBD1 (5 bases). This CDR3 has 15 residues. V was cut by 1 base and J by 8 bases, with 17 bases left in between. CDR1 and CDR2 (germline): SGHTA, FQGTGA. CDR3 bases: TGTGCCAGCAGCTTAATGGGGCCACTGGGGCGGGAAGCTTTCTTT. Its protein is CASSLMGPLGREAFF.

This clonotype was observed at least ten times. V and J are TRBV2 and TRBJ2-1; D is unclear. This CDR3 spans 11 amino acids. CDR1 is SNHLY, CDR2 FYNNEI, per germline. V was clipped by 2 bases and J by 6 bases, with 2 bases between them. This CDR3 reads CASSEPNEQFF. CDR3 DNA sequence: TGTGCCAGCAGTGAACCCAATGAGCAGTTCTTC.

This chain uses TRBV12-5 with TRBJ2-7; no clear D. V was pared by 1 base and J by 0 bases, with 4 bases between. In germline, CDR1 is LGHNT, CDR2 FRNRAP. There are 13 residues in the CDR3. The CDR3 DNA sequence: TGTGCTAGTGGTTTGGGGAACTCCTACGAGCAGTACTTC. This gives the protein CASGLGNSYEQYF.

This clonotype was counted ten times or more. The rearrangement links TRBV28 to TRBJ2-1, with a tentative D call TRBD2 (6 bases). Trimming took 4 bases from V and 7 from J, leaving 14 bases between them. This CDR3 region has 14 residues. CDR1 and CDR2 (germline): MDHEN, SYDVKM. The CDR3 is CASSWGDARNEQFF. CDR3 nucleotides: TGTGCCAGCAGTTGGGGGGATGCTCGAAATGAGCAGTTCTTC.

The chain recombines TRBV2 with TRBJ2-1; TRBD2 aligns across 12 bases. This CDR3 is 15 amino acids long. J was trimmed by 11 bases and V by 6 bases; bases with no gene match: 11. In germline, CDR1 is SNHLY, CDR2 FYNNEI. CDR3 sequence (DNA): TGTGCCAGCAGCTCCCCTAGCGGGAGGGCCGGAAAGCAGTTCTTC. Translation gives CASSSPSGRAGKQFF.

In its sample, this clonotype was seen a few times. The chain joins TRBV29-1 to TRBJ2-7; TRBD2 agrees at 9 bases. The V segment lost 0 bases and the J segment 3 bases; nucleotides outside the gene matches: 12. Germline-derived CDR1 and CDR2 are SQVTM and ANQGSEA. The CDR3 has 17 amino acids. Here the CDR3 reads CSVEDGSASGTDYEQYF. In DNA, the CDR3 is TGCAGCGTTGAAGATGGGAGCGCTAGCGGGACGGACTACGAGCAGTACTTC.

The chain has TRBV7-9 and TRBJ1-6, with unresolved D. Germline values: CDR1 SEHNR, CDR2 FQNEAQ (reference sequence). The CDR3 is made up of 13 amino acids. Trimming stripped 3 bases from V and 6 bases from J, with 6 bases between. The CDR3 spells CASSFGVNSPLHF. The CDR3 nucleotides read TGTGCCAGCAGCTTCGGGGTTAATTCACCCCTCCACTTT.

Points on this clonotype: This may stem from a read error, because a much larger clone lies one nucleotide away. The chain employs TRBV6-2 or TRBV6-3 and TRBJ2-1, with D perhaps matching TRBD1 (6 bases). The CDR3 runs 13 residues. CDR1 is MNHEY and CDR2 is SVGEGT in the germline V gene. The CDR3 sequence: CACRGSAYNEQFF. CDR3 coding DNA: TGTGCCTGCAGGGGTTCAGCGTACAATGAGCAGTTCTTC.

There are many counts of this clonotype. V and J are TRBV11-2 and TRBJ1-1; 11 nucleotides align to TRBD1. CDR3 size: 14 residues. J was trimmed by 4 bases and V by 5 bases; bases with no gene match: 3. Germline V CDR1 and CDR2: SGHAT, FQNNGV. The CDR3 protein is CASSRGTGGTEAFF. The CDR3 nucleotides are TGTGCCAGCAGCCGGGGGACAGGGGGCACTGAAGCTTTCTTT.

DNA of the CDR3: TGTGCCAGCAGTTCGACAGGGAGCAATCAGCCCCAGCATTTT. Amino acids: CASSSTGSNQPQHF. The chain uses TRBV6-1 and TRBJ1-5, with 7 nucleotides matching TRBD1. J gave up 1 base and V 5 bases, and 2 bases lay outside the gene matches. The germline V gene encodes CDR1 MNHNS and CDR2 SASEGT. The length of the CDR3 is 14 residues.

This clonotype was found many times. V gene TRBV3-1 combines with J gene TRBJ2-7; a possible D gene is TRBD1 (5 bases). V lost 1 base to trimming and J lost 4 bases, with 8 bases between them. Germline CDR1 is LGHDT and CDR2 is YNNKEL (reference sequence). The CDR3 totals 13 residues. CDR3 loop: CASSQGQNYEQYF. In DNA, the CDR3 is TGTGCCAGCAGCCAAGGACAGAATTACGAGCAGTACTTC.

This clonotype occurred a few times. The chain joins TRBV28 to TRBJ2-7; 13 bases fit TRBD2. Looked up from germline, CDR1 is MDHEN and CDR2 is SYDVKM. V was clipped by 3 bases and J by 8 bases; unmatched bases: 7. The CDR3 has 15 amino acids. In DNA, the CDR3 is TGTGCCAGCAGTTTTGGCGGGACTAGCGGGACTAAGCAGTACTTC. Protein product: CASSFGGTSGTKQYF.

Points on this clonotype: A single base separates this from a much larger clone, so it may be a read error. The CDR3 protein is CACSPIGGTNYGYTF. Written as DNA, the CDR3 is TGTGCCTGCAGCCCTATCGGGGGTACTAACTATGGCTACACCTTC. The rearrangement joins TRBV7-3 to TRBJ1-2, with TRBD1 as a possible D gene (5 bases). The CDR3 has 15 amino acids. Germline V gene data show CDR1 as SGHTA and CDR2 as FQGTGA.

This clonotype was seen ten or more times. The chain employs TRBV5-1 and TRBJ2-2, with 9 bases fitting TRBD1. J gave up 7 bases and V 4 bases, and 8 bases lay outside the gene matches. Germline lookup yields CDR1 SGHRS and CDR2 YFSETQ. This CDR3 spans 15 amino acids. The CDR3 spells CASSNRTGVGGELFF. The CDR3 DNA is TGCGCCAGCAGCAACCGGACAGGGGTTGGCGGGGAGCTGTTTTTT. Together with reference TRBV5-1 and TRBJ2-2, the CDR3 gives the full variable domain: KAGVTQTPRYLIKTRGQQVTLSCSPISGHRSVSWYQQTPGQGLQFLFEYFSETQRNKGNFPGRFSGRQFSNSRSEMNVSTLELGDSALYLCASSNRTGVGGELFFGEGSRLTVL.

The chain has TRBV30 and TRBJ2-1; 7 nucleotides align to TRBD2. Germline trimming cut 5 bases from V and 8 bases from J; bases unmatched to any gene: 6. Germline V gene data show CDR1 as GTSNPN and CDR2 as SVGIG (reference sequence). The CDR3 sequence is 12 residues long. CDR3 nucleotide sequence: TGTGCCTGGGTCCCTCGGGGGGATGAGCAGTTCTTC. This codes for CAWVPRGDEQFF.

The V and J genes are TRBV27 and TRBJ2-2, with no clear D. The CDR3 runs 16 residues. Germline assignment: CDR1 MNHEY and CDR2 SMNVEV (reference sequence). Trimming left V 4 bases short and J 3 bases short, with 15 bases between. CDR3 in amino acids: CASSYSPQEDTGELFF. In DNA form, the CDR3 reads TGTGCCAGCAGTTACTCGCCTCAGGAAGACACCGGGGAGCTGTTTTTT.